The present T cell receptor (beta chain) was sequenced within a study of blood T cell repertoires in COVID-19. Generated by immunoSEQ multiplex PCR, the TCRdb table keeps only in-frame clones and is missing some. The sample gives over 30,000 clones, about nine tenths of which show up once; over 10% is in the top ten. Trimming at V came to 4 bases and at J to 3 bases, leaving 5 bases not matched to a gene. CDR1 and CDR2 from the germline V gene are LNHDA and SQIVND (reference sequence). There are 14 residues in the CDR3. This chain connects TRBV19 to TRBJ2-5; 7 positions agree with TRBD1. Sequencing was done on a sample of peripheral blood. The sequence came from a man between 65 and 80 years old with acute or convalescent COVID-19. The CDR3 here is CASSRQGIEETQYF. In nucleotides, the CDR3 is TGTGCCAGTAGTAGACAGGGCATAGAAGAGACCCAGTACTTC.